The 17 T cell receptor beta chains listed next were all sequenced from one sample in a study of breast tumors, draining lymph nodes, adjacent tissues. MiXCR, applied by TCRdb to the multiplex PCR reads, yields one record per CDR3 protein. The table includes around 150,000 distinct CDR3 sequences, under 25% detected once. The lymph nodes were axillary draining lymph nodes from breast cancer patients. Material for sequencing was axillary lymph node tissue. The receptors stem from a female donor with breast cancer. Some clones in this sample may be carry-over from other donors' samples.

Of note for this clonotype: One base away lies a much larger clone, so this may be a sequencing read error. The CDR3 reads CASSLKRASTDTQYF. CDR3 coding DNA: TGTGCCAGCAGTCTTAAGCGGGCCAGCACAGATACGCAGTATTTT. V usage is TRBV27 and J usage is TRBJ2-3; perhaps TRBD2 as D (6 bases). Germline assignment: CDR1 MNHEY and CDR2 SMNVEV (reference sequence). The CDR3 covers 15 residues. V was shortened by 5 bases and J by 0 bases, with 12 bases between the two germline ends.

Many counts were recorded for this clonotype. The chain combines TRBV6-2 or TRBV6-3 with TRBJ2-5, with unresolved D. V was trimmed by 0 bases and J by 2 bases, leaving 7 bases between them. Germline V gene sequence: CDR1 MNHEY, CDR2 SVGEGT. CDR3 size: 14 residues. For the CDR3, the DNA is TGTGCCAGCAGTTACTCGCGGAGACAAGAGACCCAGTACTTC. This sequence encodes CASSYSRRQETQYF.

Regarding this clonotype: A clone one base away is much larger, so this may be a read error. V gene TRBV20-1 combines with J gene TRBJ2-1, with 11 bases lining up with TRBD2. V shed 1 base, J shed 8 bases, and the junction held 4 bases outside the gene matches. The CDR3 has 14 residues. Germline values: CDR1 DFQATT, CDR2 SNEGSKA (reference sequence). The CDR3 DNA follows: TGCAGTGCTAGAGCGACTAGCGGGGTCGATGAGCAGTTCTTC. Its protein is CSARATSGVDEQFF.

This clonotype was detected ten times or more. The rearrangement links TRBV9 to TRBJ2-3, with 12 bases identical to TRBD2. The germline V gene encodes CDR1 SGDLS and CDR2 YYNGEE. The CDR3 runs 17 residues. J lost 4 bases, V lost 0 bases, and 6 bases had no gene match. The CDR3 reads CASSVGASGRASDTQYF. The CDR3 bases are TGTGCCAGCAGCGTAGGGGCTAGCGGGAGGGCCTCAGATACGCAGTATTTT.

This clonotype was observed at least ten times. This chain joins TRBV5-8 and TRBJ2-7; TRBD2 matches at 14 bases. Germline V gene sequence: CDR1 SGHTS, CDR2 YDEGEE. The CDR3 length is 16 residues. V trimming: 4 bases; J trimming: 4 bases; junction bases outside the gene matches: 7. This CDR3 reads CASSRGLAGVRYEQYF. The CDR3 DNA sequence: TGTGCCAGCAGCAGGGGACTAGCGGGAGTAAGGTACGAGCAGTACTTC.

This clonotype was counted ten times or more. The genes are TRBV19 and TRBJ2-7; weak D call: TRBD1 (5 bases). CDR1 and CDR2 from the germline V gene are LNHDA and SQIVND (reference sequence). The CDR3 contains 15 residues. V was trimmed by 1 base and J by 0 bases, leaving 10 bases between them. The CDR3 is CASSIATASSYEQYF. The CDR3 nucleotides are TGTGCCAGTAGTATAGCGACAGCGAGCTCCTACGAGCAGTACTTC.

This clonotype showed up many times. This chain links TRBV20-1 with TRBJ2-3, with D unclear. This CDR3 has 14 residues. V was trimmed by 3 bases and J by 4 bases, leaving 14 bases between them. From germline, CDR1 is DFQATT and CDR2 SNEGSKA (reference sequence). CDR3 loop: CSARSPKAADTQYF. CDR3 coding DNA: TGCAGTGCTAGGTCCCCAAAGGCGGCAGATACGCAGTATTTT.

Comment on this clonotype: This may be a read error, as it is one base from a much larger clone. The V and J genes are TRBV20-1 and TRBJ2-1; D call uncertain. The CDR3 spans 12 residues. Germline V gene lookup returns CDR1 DFQATT and CDR2 SNEGSKA (reference sequence). The CDR3 DNA is TGCAGTGCTAGAGTGGTATACAATGAGCAGCTCTTC. Residues: CSARVVYNEQLF.

The sample holds a few counts of this clonotype. A much larger clone lies a single base off, so this may be a read error. The rearrangement joins TRBV12-3 or TRBV12-4 to TRBJ2-7, with D possibly being TRBD1 (6 bases). The CDR3 is 16 amino acids. The CDR3 DNA is TGTGCCAGCAGCCATTCCGGACAGACCAACGGCTACGAGCGGTACTTC. Its translation is CASSHSGQTNGYERYF.

V and J are TRBV6-5 and TRBJ2-1, with TRBD1 identical over 7 bases. Germline V gives CDR1 MNHEY, CDR2 SVGAGI. Trimming took 6 bases from V and 9 from J; bases not matched to a gene: 17. This CDR3 comprises 16 residues. CDR3 coding DNA: TGTGCCAGCAGCTGCTCTTCCGGACAGGTAGCAACTGAGCAGTTCTTC. Translated, it gives CASSCSSGQVATEQFF.

Worth noting for this clonotype: A read error is possible here, since a much larger clone lies one base away. The CDR3 is CASSYLAGAYNERFF. CDR3 nucleotides: TGTGCCAGCAGTTACTTGGCGGGAGCCTACAATGAGCGGTTCTTC. The chain uses TRBV6-5 and TRBJ2-1; 7 bases agree with TRBD2. The CDR3 runs to 15 residues. Germline V gene sequence: CDR1 MNHEY, CDR2 SVGAGI.

At least ten counts were recorded for this clonotype. This chain links TRBV5-1 with TRBJ1-5, with 8 bases identical to TRBD1. Germline CDR1 and CDR2: SGHRS and YFSETQ. The V gene end was trimmed by 4 bases and the J gene end by 6 bases; junction bases not matched to a gene: 3. This CDR3 has 13 amino acids. CDR3 in DNA: TGCGCCAGCAGCGTCGGGACAGGTCAGCCCCAGCATTTT. Its translation: CASSVGTGQPQHF. Combining the CDR3 with reference TRBV5-1 and TRBJ1-5 gives the whole variable domain KAGVTQTPRYLIKTRGQQVTLSCSPISGHRSVSWYQQTPGQGLQFLFEYFSETQRNKGNFPGRFSGRQFSNSRSEMNVSTLELGDSALYLCASSVGTGQPQHFGDGTRLSIL.

This clonotype has at least ten counts. The chain recombines TRBV20-1 with TRBJ2-7; no firm D call. V was trimmed by 4 bases and J by 4 bases, leaving 8 bases between them. CDR1 is DFQATT, CDR2 SNEGSKA, per germline (reference sequence). The CDR3 sequence is 11 residues long. DNA for the CDR3: TGCAGTGCTAAAACCGGGTACGAGCAGTACTTC. Translation: CSAKTGYEQYF.

This clonotype was found many times. The genes are TRBV7-2 and TRBJ2-2; 10 nucleotides line up with TRBD2. With V trimmed by 2 bases and J by 8 bases, 5 bases remained unmatched. This CDR3 contains 15 residues. Germline loops: CDR1 SGHTA, CDR2 FQGNSA. CDR3 coding DNA: TGTGCCAGCAGCTTAATGCTAGCGGGAGTTGGGGAGCTGTTTTTT. This sequence encodes CASSLMLAGVGELFF.

The V gene is TRBV14, the J gene TRBJ2-7; no clear D. CDR3 length equals 12 residues. Germline assignment: CDR1 SGHDN and CDR2 FVKESK. V was cut by 4 bases and J by 9 bases, with 13 bases left in between. The CDR3 loop is CASSPTGSSQYF. The DNA for the CDR3 is TGTGCCAGCAGCCCGACCGGTAGTTCGCAGTACTTC.

This clonotype was recorded a few times. The chain employs TRBV20-1 and TRBJ2-4, with D tentatively TRBD1 (6 bases). The CDR3 sequence is 12 residues long. The germline V gene encodes CDR1 DFQATT and CDR2 SNEGSKA (reference sequence). The V end lost 3 bases, the J end lost 8 bases, and 11 bases lay between the germline ends. CDR3: CSASAGTYIQYF. The DNA of the CDR3 is TGCAGTGCTAGTGCCGGGACATACATTCAGTACTTC.

This sequence joins TRBV28 and TRBJ2-5; 7 bases are a match to TRBD2. The CDR3 sequence is 16 residues long. V lost 6 bases and J lost 5; bases outside the gene matches: 15. CDR1 is MDHEN and CDR2 is SYDVKM in the germline V gene. CDR3 DNA: TGTGCCAGCAGCCTCCCCTCGGGTTTGGGGGGGGAGACCCAGTACTTC. Residues: CASSLPSGLGGETQYF.